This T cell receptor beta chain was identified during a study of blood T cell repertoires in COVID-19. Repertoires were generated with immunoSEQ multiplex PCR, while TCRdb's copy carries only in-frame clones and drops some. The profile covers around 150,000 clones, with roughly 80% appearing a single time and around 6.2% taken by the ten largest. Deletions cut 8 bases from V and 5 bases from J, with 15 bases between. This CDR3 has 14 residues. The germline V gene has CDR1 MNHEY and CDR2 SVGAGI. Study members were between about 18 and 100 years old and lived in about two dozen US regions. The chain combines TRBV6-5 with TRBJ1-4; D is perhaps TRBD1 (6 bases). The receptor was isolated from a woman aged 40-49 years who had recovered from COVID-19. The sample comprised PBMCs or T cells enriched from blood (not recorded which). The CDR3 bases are TGTGCCAGCCGGCGGACAGCTAAGAATGAAAAACTGTTTTTT. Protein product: CASRRTAKNEKLFF.